The 2 T cell receptor beta chains below were found in one sample sequenced in a study of human T cells and chemical hapten exposure. From the RACE reads, TCRdb called clonotypes with MiXCR, one entry per CDR3 protein. The sample includes about 52,000 distinct CDR3 sequences, about 11% of them seen just once. Time point noted: patch test 1, 2 weeks after DPC sensitization. Treatment defined: therapeutic diphenylcyclopropenone sensitization with weekly scalp DPC. Total RNA came from unfractionated whole blood. Sequencing was performed on whole blood, taken in connection with sensitization to the hapten diphenylcyclopropenone (DPC). These receptors all come from a woman in her thirties or forties with alopecia areata. Some clones in this sample may be carry-over from other donors' samples.

In this sample, this clonotype turned up many times. The chain combines TRBV11-3 with TRBJ2-3, with D uncertain. CDR3 size: 11 residues. The ends were cut back, 1 base at V and 6 bases at J, with 2 bases in the middle. Germline V lookup: CDR1 SGHNT, CDR2 YENEEA. CDR3 amino acids: CASSLADTQYF. The CDR3 DNA reads TGTGCCAGCAGCTTAGCGGATACGCAGTATTTT.

This clonotype was seen only a few times. This chain connects TRBV30 to TRBJ1-6, with TRBD1 identical over 10 bases. V trimming: 2 bases; J trimming: 9 bases; junction bases outside the gene matches: 4. Germline loops: CDR1 GTSNPN, CDR2 SVGIG (reference sequence). The CDR3 covers 14 residues. CDR3: CAWSTGQGVSPLHF. Here the CDR3 DNA reads TGTGCCTGGAGTACAGGACAGGGGGTTTCACCCCTCCACTTT.